Below, 2 T cell receptor beta chains from the same sample are listed, as sequenced in a study of cytomegalovirus exposure and HLA in healthy donors. PCR used 60 Vbeta primers and 13 Jbeta primers. Generated by immunoSEQ multiplex PCR, the TCRdb table keeps only in-frame clones and is missing some. Of around 150,000 clones listed, almost 80% are singletons. Sequenced input: PBMCs. These receptors were obtained from a woman aged 30 to 39 in good health and CMV-seronegative.

V is TRBV6-1 and J is TRBJ1-1, with TRBD1 matching 9 bases. J was trimmed by 11 bases and V by 8 bases; bases with no gene match: 9. Germline-derived CDR1 and CDR2 are MNHNS and SASEGT. This CDR3 is 12 amino acids long. Here the CDR3 DNA reads TGTGCCAGCGATCGGGACAGGGTGGAGGCTTTCTTT. Translating gives CASDRDRVEAFF.

This chain joins TRBV18 and TRBJ2-1; TRBD2 aligns across 10 bases. The germline CDR1 and CDR2 sequences are KGHSH and LQKENI. The CDR3 length is 17 residues. Trimming removed 8 bases from V and 6 bases from J; junction bases left unmatched: 16. The CDR3 is CASVKSGGAAYSNEQFF. CDR3 DNA: TGTGCCAGCGTCAAGAGCGGGGGGGCCGCTTATAGCAATGAGCAGTTCTTC.